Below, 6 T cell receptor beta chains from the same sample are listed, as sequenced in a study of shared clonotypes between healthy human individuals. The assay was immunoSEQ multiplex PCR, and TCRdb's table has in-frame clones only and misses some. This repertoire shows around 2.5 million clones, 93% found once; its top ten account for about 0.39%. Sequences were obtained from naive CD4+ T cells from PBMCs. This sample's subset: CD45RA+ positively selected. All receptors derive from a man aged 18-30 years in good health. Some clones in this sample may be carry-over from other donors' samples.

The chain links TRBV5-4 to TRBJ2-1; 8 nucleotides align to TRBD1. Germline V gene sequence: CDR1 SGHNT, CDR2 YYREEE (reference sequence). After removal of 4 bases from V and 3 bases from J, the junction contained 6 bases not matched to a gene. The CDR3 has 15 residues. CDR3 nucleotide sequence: TGTGCCAGCAGCGCGCAGGGGGCTGACTACAATGAGCAGTTCTTC. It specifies CASSAQGADYNEQFF.

As DNA, the CDR3 is TGTGCCAGCAGCACCGGGACTAGCGGGATATCGCAGTTCTTC. Residues: CASSTGTSGISQFF. The J gene is TRBJ2-1, the V gene TRBV7-2; 13 bases are a match to TRBD2. J gave up 12 bases and V 5 bases, and 7 bases lay outside the gene matches. Germline V CDR1 and CDR2: SGHTA, FQGNSA. This CDR3 region has 14 residues.

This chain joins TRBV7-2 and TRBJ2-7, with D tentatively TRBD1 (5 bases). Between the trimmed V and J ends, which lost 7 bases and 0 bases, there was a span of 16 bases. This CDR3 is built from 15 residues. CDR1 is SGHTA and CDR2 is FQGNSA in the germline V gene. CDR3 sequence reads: CASIKGSLSSYEQYF. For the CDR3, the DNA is TGTGCCAGCATTAAGGGGTCCCTATCCTCCTACGAGCAGTACTTC. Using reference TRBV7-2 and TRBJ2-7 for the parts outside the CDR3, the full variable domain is GAGVSQSPSNKVTEKGKDVELRCDPISGHTALYWYRQSLGQGLEFLIYFQGNSAPDKSGLPSDRFSAERTGGSVSTLTIQRTQQEDSAVYLCASIKGSLSSYEQYFGPGTRLTVT.

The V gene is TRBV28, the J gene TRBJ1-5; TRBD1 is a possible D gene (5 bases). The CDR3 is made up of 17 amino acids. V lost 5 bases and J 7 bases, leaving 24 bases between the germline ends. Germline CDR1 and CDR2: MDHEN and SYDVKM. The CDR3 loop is CASSPWKPRDRVQPQHF. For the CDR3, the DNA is TGTGCCAGCAGTCCCTGGAAACCCCGGGACCGCGTCCAGCCCCAGCATTTT.

The chain's CDR3 is CASSLAAGVRQPQHF. Written as DNA, the CDR3 is TGTGCCAGCAGCTTAGCGGCAGGGGTAAGACAGCCCCAGCATTTT. The chain couples TRBV7-2 to TRBJ1-5; the D gene is possibly TRBD1 (6 bases). Germline V lookup: CDR1 SGHTA, CDR2 FQGNSA. The CDR3 spans 15 residues. V lost 0 bases and J 7 bases, leaving 13 bases between the germline ends.

CDR3 bases: TGCAGCGTTGTAGGGGGTAGTACTGAAGCTTTCTTT. Its translation: CSVVGGSTEAFF. This rearrangement joins TRBV29-1 to TRBJ1-1; the D gene is possibly TRBD1 (6 bases). The V end was cut by 4 bases, the J end by 5 bases, with 11 bases between. CDR1 and CDR2 (germline): SQVTM, ANQGSEA. There are 12 residues in the CDR3.